This record looks at one T cell receptor beta chain sequence and its context. The antigen remains unidentified. Germline V gene lookup returns CDR1 MGHRA and CDR2 YSYEKL. This CDR3 comprises 17 residues. V was clipped by 0 bases and J by 5 bases, with 16 bases between them. Tumor samples were taken before definitive surgery or chemotherapy. The sample originates from a study of high-grade serous ovarian cancer treatment subgroups. About the research overall: Mean per sample: about 14,000 reads, around 7,100 unique TCR beta rearrangements.

Study-level points and caveats: Different patients shared almost no repertoire; same-patient tumors shared about 0.1 to 0.8.

Using immunoSEQ multiplex PCR, the repertoire was profiled, and TCRdb retains in-frame clones only, with some absent. The profile shows 4,300 or so clones, 65% to 80% of them singletons. Sequences were obtained from tumor tissue. This sequence was found in a human donor with high-grade serous ovarian cancer. This chain joins TRBV4-1 and TRBJ1-4; possible D gene TRBD1, 6 bases. CDR3: CASSQDGRGGSNEKLFF. CDR3 DNA: TGCGCCAGCAGCCAAGATGGAAGAGGGGGATCGAATGAAAAACTGTTTTTT.